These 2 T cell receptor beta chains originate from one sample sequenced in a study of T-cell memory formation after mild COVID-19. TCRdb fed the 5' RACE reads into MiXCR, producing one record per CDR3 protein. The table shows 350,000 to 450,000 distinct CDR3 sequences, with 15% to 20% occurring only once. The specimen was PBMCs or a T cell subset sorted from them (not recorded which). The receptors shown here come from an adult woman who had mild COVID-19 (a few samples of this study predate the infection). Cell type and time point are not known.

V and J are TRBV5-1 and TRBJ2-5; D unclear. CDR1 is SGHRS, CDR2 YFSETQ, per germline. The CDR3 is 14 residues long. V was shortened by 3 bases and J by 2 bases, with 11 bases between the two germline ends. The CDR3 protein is CASSYGPPQETQYF. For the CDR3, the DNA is TGCGCCAGCAGCTATGGACCACCTCAAGAGACCCAGTACTTC. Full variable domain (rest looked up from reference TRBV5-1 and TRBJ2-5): KAGVTQTPRYLIKTRGQQVTLSCSPISGHRSVSWYQQTPGQGLQFLFEYFSETQRNKGNFPGRFSGRQFSNSRSEMNVSTLELGDSALYLCASSYGPPQETQYFGPGTRLLVL.

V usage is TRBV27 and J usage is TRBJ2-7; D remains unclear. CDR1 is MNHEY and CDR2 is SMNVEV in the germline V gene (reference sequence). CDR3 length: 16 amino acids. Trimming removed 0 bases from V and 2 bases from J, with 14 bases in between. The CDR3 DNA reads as TGTGCCAGCAGTTTATCTCCACTGACGGTTACCTACGAGCAGTACTTC. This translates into CASSLSPLTVTYEQYF.